This T cell receptor (beta chain) was recorded in a study of OX40 agonist ivuxolimab in advanced cancers. Study-level findings and limits: Averaged across samples, CD8+ T cells carried more expanded clones than CD4+ did.

Germline V CDR1 and CDR2: LGHNA, YNFKEQ. CDR3 size: 17 residues. Trimming removed 0 bases from V and 0 bases from J, with 11 bases in between. In regard to this clone: Its matching antigen is unknown.

TCRdb's copy holds only in-frame clones and misses some; the assay was immunoSEQ multiplex PCR. The sample records 92,000 or so clones, under 85% being singletons. The chain is built from TRBV4-2 and TRBJ2-2; the D gene is possibly TRBD1 (6 bases). This sequence originates from an adult with an advanced solid tumor such as melanoma, head and neck, liver or kidney cancer. Sample: CD4+ or CD8+ T cells sorted from blood, taken in a trial of the OX40 agonist ivuxolimab. The CDR3, as DNA: TGTGCCAGCAGCCAAGATATTGGGGGCACGAACACCGGGGAGCTGTTTTTT. Its protein product is CASSQDIGGTNTGELFF.